A single sample is the source of the 24 T cell receptor beta chains below, sequenced in a study of blood T cell repertoires in COVID-19. TCRdb keeps only in-frame clones here, not all; method: immunoSEQ multiplex PCR. The data show over 110,000 clones, with about 89% seen just once and 11% held by the top ten. Sequenced input: PBMCs or T cells enriched from blood (not recorded which). These receptor sequences come from a man aged 55 to 69 who had recovered from COVID-19.

The gene calls are TRBV3-1 (or the pseudogene TRBV3-2) and TRBJ1-4, with D unclear. Trimming shortened V by 2 bases and J by 8 bases, and 6 bases separated the two germline ends. This CDR3 has 12 residues. Per the germline V gene, CDR1 is LGHDT and CDR2 is YNNKEL (reference sequence). The CDR3 coding sequence is TGTGCCAGCAGCCAATCAGTGGAAAAACTGTTTTTT. Its translation is CASSQSVEKLFF.

The rearrangement uses TRBV5-1 and TRBJ2-3, with a weak D call TRBD2 (6 bases). Deletions cut 3 bases from V and 4 bases from J, with 15 bases between. CDR3 length: 15 amino acids. CDR1 is SGHRS, CDR2 YFSETQ, per germline. Here the CDR3 reads CASSYEVGLSDTQYF. In DNA form, the CDR3 reads TGCGCCAGCAGCTATGAGGTGGGACTCTCAGATACGCAGTATTTT.

V is TRBV5-1 and J is TRBJ2-7, with 7 bases lining up with TRBD2. The germline CDR1 and CDR2 sequences are SGHRS and YFSETQ. Trimming took 4 bases from V and 1 from J; bases not matched to a gene: 11. The CDR3 runs 16 residues. This chain's CDR3 is CASSLGGVLRSYEQYF. DNA for the CDR3: TGCGCCAGCAGCCTGGGGGGGGTCCTCCGTTCCTACGAGCAGTACTTC. Full variable domain (rest looked up from reference TRBV5-1 and TRBJ2-7): KAGVTQTPRYLIKTRGQQVTLSCSPISGHRSVSWYQQTPGQGLQFLFEYFSETQRNKGNFPGRFSGRQFSNSRSEMNVSTLELGDSALYLCASSLGGVLRSYEQYFGPGTRLTVT.

The rearrangement links TRBV7-8 to TRBJ1-1; D remains unclear. V lost 5 bases and J 1 base, leaving 11 bases between the germline ends. The CDR3 totals 14 residues. Per the germline V gene, CDR1 is SGHVS and CDR2 is FQNEAQ. The DNA of the CDR3 is TGTGCCAGCAGCCTTAGACCAGGGAACACTGAAGCTTTCTTT. It codes for CASSLRPGNTEAFF.

The V call is TRBV9, the J call TRBJ1-5; D ambiguous. The V end was cut by 0 bases, the J end by 7 bases, with 11 bases between. The V gene's germline CDR1 is SGDLS and CDR2 YYNGEE. The CDR3 contains 14 residues. The CDR3 region is CASSVDAAGQPQHF. In nucleotides, the CDR3 is TGTGCCAGCAGCGTAGATGCGGCCGGGCAGCCCCAGCATTTT.

This clone appeared once. V and J are TRBV4-1 and TRBJ1-4, with 8 bases lining up with TRBD1. Germline values: CDR1 MGHRA, CDR2 YSYEKL. The CDR3 totals 13 residues. V trimming: 5 bases; J trimming: 10 bases; junction bases outside the gene matches: 6. The CDR3 nucleotides are TGCGCCAGCAGCTCGACAGGGGTGGGAAAACTGTTTTTT. Translating gives CASSSTGVGKLFF.

The chain combines TRBV9 with TRBJ2-2; TRBD2 might be the D (5 bases). Germline V lookup: CDR1 SGDLS, CDR2 YYNGEE. Trimming removed 2 bases at V and 6 bases at J, with 11 bases between. The length of the CDR3 is 14 residues. The CDR3 region is CASSVDFGAGELFF. The CDR3 nucleotides read TGTGCCAGCAGCGTGGACTTTGGGGCCGGGGAGCTGTTTTTT.

J is TRBJ1-5 and V is TRBV6-5; D may be TRBD1 (5 bases). V was clipped by 8 bases and J by 1 base, with 15 bases between them. The length of the CDR3 is 15 residues. In germline, CDR1 is MNHEY, CDR2 SVGAGI. The CDR3 nucleotides are TGTGCCAGCCGCCCTGCGGGGGTGAGCAATCAGCCCCAGCATTTT. It translates to CASRPAGVSNQPQHF.

The chain is built from TRBV19 and TRBJ2-5; weak D call: TRBD1 (5 bases). The germline V and J ends were trimmed by 2 bases and 4 bases, with 11 bases remaining between them. This CDR3 has 14 amino acids. Looked up from germline, CDR1 is LNHDA and CDR2 is SQIVND (reference sequence). CDR3 nucleotides: TGTGCCAGTAGTATACAGGGTTCAGGAGAGACCCAGTACTTC. It specifies CASSIQGSGETQYF. The entire variable domain, with the rest obtained from reference TRBV19 and TRBJ2-5, is as follows: DGGITQSPKYLFRKEGQNVTLSCEQNLNHDAMYWYRQDPGQGLRLIYYSQIVNDFQKGDIAEGYSVSREKKESFPLTVTSAQKNPTAFYLCASSIQGSGETQYFGPGTRLLVL.

This chain uses TRBV21-1 with TRBJ1-5; the table gives TRBD1 as D, unverified against the DNA. TRBV21-1 is termed a pseudogene. The length of the CDR3 is 11 residues. DNA for the CDR3: TGTGCCAGCAGCAACACACAGCCCCAGCATTTT. It translates to CASSNTQPQHF.

The gene calls are TRBV29-1 and TRBJ2-7; 9 positions match TRBD1. Trimming cost V 0 bases and J 2 bases; bases outside gene matches: 5. The CDR3 has 15 residues. The germline V gene has CDR1 SQVTM and CDR2 ANQGSEA. CDR3 nucleotides: TGCAGCGTTGAAGACCGGGGACAGGGCCCCTACGAGCAGTACTTC. It encodes CSVEDRGQGPYEQYF.

The genes are TRBV28 and TRBJ2-3; 9 bases fit TRBD2. From germline, CDR1 is MDHEN and CDR2 SYDVKM. After removal of 5 bases from V and 1 base from J, the junction contained 1 base not matched to a gene. The CDR3 has 14 amino acids. The DNA of the CDR3 is TGTGCCAGCAGTATAGCGGGGGGCACAGATACGCAGTATTTT. Protein: CASSIAGGTDTQYF.

Comments on this clone: The same CDR3 arises from other DNA sequences in this sample as well. V and J are TRBV19 and TRBJ2-7, with 7 nucleotides matching TRBD1. J lost 0 bases, V lost 4 bases, and 3 bases had no gene match. This CDR3 is built from 14 residues. The V gene's germline CDR1 is LNHDA and CDR2 SQIVND (reference sequence). The CDR3 loop reads CASSKQGSSYEQYF. In DNA, the CDR3 is TGTGCCAGTAGTAAACAGGGGAGCTCCTACGAGCAGTACTTC.

V is TRBV7-6 and J is TRBJ2-1, with 7 bases that match TRBD2. V was pared by 4 bases and J by 0 bases, with 6 bases of the junction left unmatched. Germline V gene lookup returns CDR1 SGHVS and CDR2 FNYEAQ. This CDR3 has 16 amino acids. CDR3 in amino acids: CASSSPLADSYNEQFF. CDR3 coding DNA: TGTGCCAGCAGCTCCCCCCTAGCGGACTCCTACAATGAGCAGTTCTTC.

The CDR3 region is CASSENRLNEKLFF. CDR3 sequence (DNA): TGTGCCAGCAGTGAAAACAGGCTTAATGAAAAACTGTTTTTT. The chain is built from TRBV2 and TRBJ1-4; tentatively, D is TRBD1 (5 bases). The CDR3 contains 14 residues. The germline V and J ends were trimmed by 2 bases and 4 bases, with 8 bases remaining between them. CDR1 and CDR2 from the germline V gene are SNHLY and FYNNEI. The full variable domain, in which reference TRBV2 and TRBJ1-4 provide the parts outside the CDR3, is EPEVTQTPSHQVTQMGQEVILRCVPISNHLYFYWYRQILGQKVEFLVSFYNNEISEKSEIFDDQFSVERPDGSNFTLKIRSTKLEDSAMYFCASSENRLNEKLFFGSGTQLSVL.

This clone appeared a few times. V is TRBV28 and J is TRBJ1-6, with 11 nucleotides matching TRBD1. V lost 5 bases to trimming and J lost 10 bases; unmatched junction nucleotides: 10. Germline assignment: CDR1 MDHEN and CDR2 SYDVKM. The CDR3 is made up of 16 amino acids. CDR3 sequence: CASSPGTGGLGSPLHF. The CDR3 DNA reads as TGTGCCAGCAGTCCCGGGACAGGGGGTTTAGGCTCACCCCTCCACTTT.

This chain links TRBV2 with TRBJ2-7, with TRBD2 matching 8 bases. CDR1 SNHLY and CDR2 FYNNEI come from the germline V gene. The CDR3 is 14 residues long. J lost 5 bases, V lost 8 bases, and 11 bases had no gene match. The CDR3 DNA sequence: TGTGCCAGCGTGGTAAAGCGGGGGATGGACGAGCAGTACTTC. Translating it yields CASVVKRGMDEQYF. Full variable domain (missing parts from reference TRBV2 and TRBJ2-7): EPEVTQTPSHQVTQMGQEVILRCVPISNHLYFYWYRQILGQKVEFLVSFYNNEISEKSEIFDDQFSVERPDGSNFTLKIRSTKLEDSAMYFCASVVKRGMDEQYFGPGTRLTVT.

This rearrangement joins TRBV7-9 to TRBJ2-7; D is unclear. The CDR3 totals 11 residues. Germline CDR1 reads SEHNR; CDR2 reads FQNEAQ (reference sequence). With 2 bases removed from V and 9 bases from J, the gap between germline ends came to 8 bases. The CDR3 coding sequence is TGTGCCAGCAGCTTACAGGCCGGGCAGTACTTC. Translated: CASSLQAGQYF.

As for this clone: The same CDR3 is also encoded by other DNA sequences in this sample. The chain combines TRBV6-1 with TRBJ2-7; D may be TRBD2 (6 bases). CDR1 and CDR2 from the germline V gene are MNHNS and SASEGT. This CDR3 contains 13 residues. Trimming removed 2 bases at V and 2 bases at J, with 7 bases between. In DNA, the CDR3 is TGTGCCAGCAGTGAACCGGGGGCCTACGAGCAGTACTTC. This translates into CASSEPGAYEQYF.

The chain combines TRBV5-6 with TRBJ1-4; D unresolved. The germline V and J ends were trimmed by 1 base and 6 bases, with 19 bases remaining between them. The germline V gene has CDR1 SGHDT and CDR2 YYEEEE. The CDR3 sequence is 17 residues long. This CDR3 reads CASSLLVGTGSDEKLFF. CDR3 nucleotides: TGTGCCAGCAGCTTGTTAGTGGGAACGGGGAGTGATGAAAAACTGTTTTTT.

The J gene is TRBJ1-2, the V gene TRBV11-2, with a tentative D call TRBD1 (6 bases). CDR3 length: 14 residues. Per the germline V gene, CDR1 is SGHAT and CDR2 is FQNNGV. The ends were cut back, 3 bases at V and 10 bases at J, with 18 bases in the middle. CDR3: CASSLTTGRMDYTF. CDR3 sequence (DNA): TGTGCCAGCAGCTTGACGACAGGCCGTATGGACTACACCTTC.

This clone was picked up a small number of times. V gene TRBV5-4 combines with J gene TRBJ2-1, with D tentatively TRBD1 (6 bases). Germline CDR1 and CDR2: SGHNT and YYREEE (reference sequence). Trimming stripped 4 bases from V and 2 bases from J, with 16 bases between. This CDR3 spans 16 amino acids. The chain's CDR3 is CASSPEVWDTYNEQFF. The CDR3 coding sequence is TGTGCCAGCAGCCCCGAGGTGTGGGACACCTACAATGAGCAGTTCTTC.

The CDR3 nucleotides read TGTGCCAGCAGTGTCGGAGGGTTAAGCGAGACCCAGTACTTC. Its protein is CASSVGGLSETQYF. J is TRBJ2-5 and V is TRBV2; D may be TRBD2 (6 bases). Per germline, CDR1 SNHLY and CDR2 FYNNEI. The CDR3 covers 14 residues. With 4 bases removed from V and 5 bases from J, the gap between germline ends came to 14 bases.

The chain is built from TRBV19 and TRBJ1-2; 8 positions agree with TRBD1. CDR3 length: 18 amino acids. From germline, CDR1 is LNHDA and CDR2 SQIVND (reference sequence). J lost 4 bases, V lost 0 bases, and 13 bases had no gene match. The CDR3 protein is CASSIDGNRGFVSYGYTF. In DNA form, the CDR3 reads TGTGCCAGTAGTATAGATGGAAACAGGGGGTTCGTCAGCTATGGCTACACCTTC.